These 25 T cell receptor beta chains originate from one sample sequenced in a study of technical replicates of blood from a handful of donors. Sequenced by immunoSEQ multiplex PCR; TCRdb stores in-frame clones only, minus some. Of 85,000 to 100,000 clones in the sample, approximately 94% were seen once. Sample: T cells isolated from PBMCs. Every receptor here comes from a human donor in good health.

The table lists this clone with a count of one. The V and J genes are TRBV9 and TRBJ2-5, with 7 positions matching TRBD1. CDR3 length: 13 residues. Germline V gene sequence: CDR1 SGDLS, CDR2 YYNGEE. The V and J ends lost 2 bases and 3 bases, in that order; junction bases with no gene match: 1. Here the CDR3 DNA reads TGTGCCAGCAGCGTGGGACAGAAAGAGACCCAGTACTTC. Translating gives CASSVGQKETQYF.

The chain combines TRBV6-1 with TRBJ2-5, with 7 bases lining up with TRBD1. CDR1 MNHNS and CDR2 SASEGT come from the germline V gene. The V segment lost 6 bases and the J segment 6 bases; nucleotides outside the gene matches: 1. The CDR3 sequence is 11 residues long. CDR3 sequence: CASSRGKTQYF. For the CDR3, the DNA is TGTGCCAGCAGCAGGGGGAAGACCCAGTACTTC.

This clone was detected once. The J gene is TRBJ2-7, the V gene TRBV6-1; 10 nucleotides match TRBD1. Germline CDR1 is MNHNS and CDR2 is SASEGT. The CDR3 is 15 amino acids. Unmatched junction bases numbered 2, after V lost 2 bases and J lost 1 base. CDR3 region: CASSERQGASYEQYF. The CDR3, as DNA: TGTGCCAGCAGTGAACGACAGGGGGCGTCCTACGAGCAGTACTTC.

This rearrangement joins TRBV6-1 to TRBJ1-1; D possibly corresponds to TRBD1 (5 bases). The germline CDR1 and CDR2 sequences are MNHNS and SASEGT. Trimming took off 8 bases at V and 4 bases at J, with 17 bases between the two ends. This CDR3 has 14 residues. The CDR3 sequence is CASFIGQGGTEAFF. The DNA for the CDR3 is TGTGCCAGCTTTATCGGCCAGGGAGGCACTGAAGCTTTCTTT.

The chain is built from TRBV14 and TRBJ2-7; 8 nucleotides match TRBD2. The CDR3 loop spans 14 amino acids. The J segment lost 6 bases and the V segment lost 2 bases, leaving 6 bases of the junction unmatched. Germline CDR1 is SGHDN and CDR2 is FVKESK. CDR3 sequence (DNA): TGTGCCAGCAGCCAAATAGCGGGATTGGGCGAGCAGTACTTC. Protein product: CASSQIAGLGEQYF.

This chain joins TRBV5-1 and TRBJ2-3, with 10 bases identical to TRBD1. The junction had 8 bases not matched to a gene; V was cut back by 3 bases and J by 7 bases. Germline V gene sequence: CDR1 SGHRS, CDR2 YFSETQ. The CDR3 contains 15 residues. For the CDR3, the DNA is TGCGCCAGCAGCTCCACCGGGACAGGGGAACATACGCAGTATTTT. This sequence encodes CASSSTGTGEHTQYF.

This clone occurred once. The V call is TRBV27, the J call TRBJ2-6, with 8 bases identical to TRBD1. After removal of 0 bases from V and 0 bases from J, the junction contained 13 bases not matched to a gene. Germline V lookup: CDR1 MNHEY, CDR2 SMNVEV (reference sequence). The CDR3 sequence is 21 residues long. CDR3 loop: CASSLSPGQGAGNSGANVLTF. CDR3 in DNA: TGTGCCAGCAGTTTATCCCCGGGCCAGGGGGCGGGAAACTCTGGGGCCAACGTCCTGACTTTC.

CDR3 loop: CASSLAAGGPDTDTQYF. The CDR3 DNA reads TGTGCCAGCAGCTTGGCAGCGGGGGGGCCGGACACAGATACGCAGTATTTT. V usage is TRBV7-9 and J usage is TRBJ2-3, with 10 bases identical to TRBD2. The germline CDR1 and CDR2 sequences are SEHNR and FQNEAQ (reference sequence). The CDR3 runs 17 residues. The trim removed 3 bases at V and 2 bases at J, leaving 8 bases unmatched.

The chain joins TRBV5-6 to TRBJ2-7, with a possible D match to TRBD1 (6 bases). CDR1 SGHDT and CDR2 YYEEEE come from the germline V gene. V shed 5 bases and J shed 2 bases, with 14 bases lying between them. The CDR3 is made up of 14 amino acids. The CDR3 DNA reads TGTGCCAGCAGACTAGACAGGAGTGCCTACGAGCAGTACTTC. Amino acid sequence: CASRLDRSAYEQYF.

The chain uses TRBV11-3 and TRBJ2-1; 8 bases agree with TRBD2. The V and J ends lost 5 bases and 8 bases, in that order; junction bases with no gene match: 11. This CDR3 spans 15 amino acids. Germline values: CDR1 SGHNT, CDR2 YENEEA. This chain's CDR3 is CASSDLGLAKDEQFF. The CDR3 DNA reads as TGTGCCAGCAGCGACCTCGGACTAGCAAAGGATGAGCAGTTCTTC. The complete variable domain, with remaining parts taken from reference TRBV11-3 and TRBJ2-1, reads EAGVVQSPRYKIIEKKQPVAFWCNPISGHNTLYWYLQNLGQGPELLIRYENEEAVDDSQLPKDRFSAERLKGVDSTLKIQPAELGDSAVYLCASSDLGLAKDEQFFGPGTRLTVL.

The chain recombines TRBV18 with TRBJ2-1; 7 bases agree with TRBD2. The CDR3 extends over 15 amino acids. Germline-derived CDR1 and CDR2 are KGHSH and LQKENI. J was trimmed by 0 bases and V by 6 bases; bases with no gene match: 5. The CDR3 protein is CASSSGTTSYNEQFF. The CDR3, as DNA: TGTGCCAGCTCCTCCGGGACTACCTCCTACAATGAGCAGTTCTTC. The whole variable domain, filled in from reference TRBV18 and TRBJ2-1, reads NAGVMQNPRHLVRRRGQEARLRCSPMKGHSHVYWYRQLPEEGLKFMVYLQKENIIDESGMPKERFSAEFPKEGPSILRIQQVVRGDSAAYFCASSSGTTSYNEQFFGPGTRLTVL.

This clone is a singleton in its sample. The chain combines TRBV5-4 with TRBJ1-6; 9 positions agree with TRBD1. The CDR3 length is 17 residues. After removal of 2 bases from V and 7 bases from J, the junction contained 10 bases not matched to a gene. Germline V gene sequence: CDR1 SGHNT, CDR2 YYREEE (reference sequence). Here the CDR3 DNA reads TGTGCCAGCAGCTTCCTTGTTCGACAGGGGGGGAATTCACCCCTCCACTTT. Amino acid sequence: CASSFLVRQGGNSPLHF.

V usage is TRBV27 and J usage is TRBJ2-7; 7 nucleotides agree with TRBD1. The V gene's germline CDR1 is MNHEY and CDR2 SMNVEV (reference sequence). With 4 bases clipped from V and 4 bases from J, the junction kept 10 bases outside the gene matches. The CDR3 is 15 residues long. Here the CDR3 DNA reads TGTGCCAGCAGTTGGGGGCCAGGGGGTGGGTACGAGCAGTACTTC. Protein sequence: CASSWGPGGGYEQYF.

The CDR3 nucleotides read TGTGCCAGCAGCTTAGCGGGGAGCTCCTACAATGAGCAGTTCTTC. It translates to CASSLAGSSYNEQFF. The V and J genes are TRBV7-6 and TRBJ2-1, with D possibly being TRBD2 (5 bases). This CDR3 spans 15 amino acids. Germline CDR1 SGHVS, CDR2 FNYEAQ. With 0 bases removed from V and 0 bases from J, the gap between germline ends came to 6 bases.

The chain links TRBV27 to TRBJ2-7, with 9 bases fitting TRBD1. Germline lookup yields CDR1 MNHEY and CDR2 SMNVEV (reference sequence). There are 14 residues in the CDR3. V lost 5 bases to trimming and J lost 2 bases; unmatched junction nucleotides: 4. The CDR3 reads CASSIGTGPYEQYF. The CDR3 DNA follows: TGTGCCAGCAGTATCGGGACAGGGCCCTACGAGCAGTACTTC.

The chain recombines TRBV28 with TRBJ1-2, with D possibly matching TRBD1 (6 bases). V shed 2 bases and J shed 3 bases, with 7 bases lying between them. The CDR3 has 13 amino acids. Per germline, CDR1 MDHEN and CDR2 SYDVKM. CDR3 nucleotides: TGTGCCAGCAGTTTAGGGGGCTACTATGGCTACACCTTC. Residues: CASSLGGYYGYTF.

The J gene is TRBJ1-2, the V gene TRBV11-2, with D possibly TRBD1 on 6 matching bases. Trimming pared 5 bases from V and 4 bases from J, leaving 11 bases between. Germline V CDR1 and CDR2: SGHAT, FQNNGV. This CDR3 is 13 amino acids long. CDR3 in amino acids: CASSVTGSYGYTF. In DNA, the CDR3 is TGTGCCAGCAGCGTCACAGGGTCCTATGGCTACACCTTC.

V usage is TRBV27 and J usage is TRBJ2-1, with TRBD1 as a possible D gene (6 bases). The CDR3 totals 14 residues. Germline CDR1 MNHEY, CDR2 SMNVEV (reference sequence). Trimming pared 3 bases from V and 3 bases from J, leaving 9 bases between. This chain's CDR3 is CASSFRGNYNEQFF. The CDR3 bases are TGTGCCAGCAGTTTTAGGGGGAACTACAATGAGCAGTTCTTC.

The J gene is TRBJ2-5, the V gene TRBV15; 8 nucleotides match TRBD2. Trimming took 2 bases from V and 5 from J; bases not matched to a gene: 10. This CDR3 is built from 16 residues. Per the germline V gene, CDR1 is LNHNV and CDR2 is YYDKDF (reference sequence). The CDR3 sequence: CATSRYGGSGGETQYF. The CDR3 DNA sequence: TGTGCCACCAGCAGATACGGCGGGAGCGGGGGCGAGACCCAGTACTTC.

This rearrangement joins TRBV5-5 to TRBJ1-1; D gene uncertain. This CDR3 region has 13 residues. V was cut by 0 bases and J by 3 bases, with 6 bases left in between. Germline CDR1 reads SGHKS; CDR2 reads YYEKEE (reference sequence). CDR3 loop: CASSLGQYTEAFF. CDR3 in DNA: TGTGCCAGCAGCTTGGGCCAGTACACTGAAGCTTTCTTT.

The rearrangement joins TRBV27 to TRBJ1-5, with a tentative D call TRBD1 (6 bases). Trimming took 5 bases from V and 4 from J, leaving 12 bases between them. Germline values: CDR1 MNHEY, CDR2 SMNVEV (reference sequence). The CDR3 loop spans 14 amino acids. CDR3 in amino acids: CASSINQGNQPQHF. The DNA of the CDR3 is TGTGCCAGCAGTATAAACCAGGGGAATCAGCCCCAGCATTTT.

The genes are TRBV19 and TRBJ2-3, with a tentative D call TRBD2 (6 bases). CDR1 is LNHDA and CDR2 is SQIVND in the germline V gene (reference sequence). The length of the CDR3 is 13 residues. V was clipped by 7 bases and J by 3 bases, with 11 bases between them. The CDR3 region is CASTEGSTDTQYF. The CDR3 nucleotides are TGTGCCAGTACGGAGGGAAGTACAGATACGCAGTATTTT.

The rearrangement joins TRBV9 to TRBJ2-7; 9 nucleotides align to TRBD1. CDR1 SGDLS and CDR2 YYNGEE come from the germline V gene. This CDR3 is 15 amino acids long. After removal of 4 bases from V and 2 bases from J, the junction contained 7 bases not matched to a gene. CDR3 nucleotide sequence: TGTGCCAGCAGCCCTCACGGGACAGGGACCTACGAGCAGTACTTC. It codes for CASSPHGTGTYEQYF.

The chain couples TRBV4-1 to TRBJ2-3, with D possibly TRBD2 on 5 matching bases. The ends were cut back, 4 bases at V and 7 bases at J, with 27 bases in the middle. Germline V CDR1 and CDR2: MGHRA, YSYEKL. This CDR3 comprises 18 residues. This CDR3 reads CASSPGRPRGFHGNTQYF. The CDR3 DNA reads TGCGCCAGCAGCCCAGGAAGACCTCGGGGATTCCACGGGAATACGCAGTATTTT.

The chain recombines TRBV15 with TRBJ2-4; D uncertain. The CDR3 contains 14 residues. Germline V CDR1 and CDR2: LNHNV, YYDKDF (reference sequence). Trimming left V 5 bases short and J 0 bases short, with 8 bases between. The CDR3 sequence: CATSGLVAKNIQYF. In DNA form, the CDR3 reads TGTGCCACCAGCGGCCTAGTAGCCAAAAACATTCAGTACTTC.